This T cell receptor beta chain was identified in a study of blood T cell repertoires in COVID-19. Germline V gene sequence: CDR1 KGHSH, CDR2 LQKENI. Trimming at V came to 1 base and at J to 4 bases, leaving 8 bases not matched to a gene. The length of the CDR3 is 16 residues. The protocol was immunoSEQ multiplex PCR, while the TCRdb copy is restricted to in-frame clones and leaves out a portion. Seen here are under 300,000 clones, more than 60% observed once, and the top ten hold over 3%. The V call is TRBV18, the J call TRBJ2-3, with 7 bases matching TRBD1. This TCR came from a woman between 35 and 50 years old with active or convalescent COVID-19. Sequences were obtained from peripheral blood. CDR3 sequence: CASSPLRQGWADTQYF. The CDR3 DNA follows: TGTGCCAGCTCACCACTTCGACAGGGATGGGCAGATACGCAGTATTTT.